The 3 T cell receptor beta chains reported below all come from one sample, sequenced in a study of blood T cell repertoires in COVID-19. Some clones are missing from TCRdb's copy, which holds only in-frame ones; the method was immunoSEQ multiplex PCR. Among 91,000 or so clones listed, 85% to 90% were seen once. The source material was peripheral blood. The receptors were gathered from a human donor in a cohort sampled during active COVID-19.

This chain connects TRBV10-1 to TRBJ2-7, with D possibly matching TRBD2 (5 bases). V dropped 8 bases and J dropped 7 bases, with 24 bases sitting between them. Germline lookup yields CDR1 WNHNN and CDR2 SYGVQD (reference sequence). The CDR3 runs 15 residues. This chain's CDR3 is CASCPLGNTTWEQYF. In DNA form, the CDR3 reads TGCGCCAGCTGCCCCCTCGGGAATACTACTTGGGAGCAGTACTTC.

The chain links TRBV7-9 to TRBJ2-5; 13 bases line up with TRBD2. The V segment lost 5 bases and the J segment 1 base; nucleotides outside the gene matches: 7. Germline values: CDR1 SEHNR, CDR2 FQNEAQ (reference sequence). The CDR3 length is 17 residues. The CDR3 bases are TGTGCCAGCAGCGCCTGGGGACTAGCGGGGTCCCAAGAGACCCAGTACTTC. Protein: CASSAWGLAGSQETQYF.

V usage is TRBV28 and J usage is TRBJ1-4, with D perhaps matching TRBD1 (6 bases). Trimming took 5 bases from V and 7 from J, leaving 17 bases between them. The germline gives CDR1 MDHEN, CDR2 SYDVKM. The CDR3 is 15 amino acids. The CDR3 nucleotides read TGTGCCAGCAGTCCGCGGATGAGAGGGGGTGAAAAACTGTTTTTT. Protein: CASSPRMRGGEKLFF.